These 14 T cell receptor beta chains came from one sample sequenced in a study of cytomegalovirus exposure and HLA in healthy donors. Amplification used 60 Vbeta primers and 13 Jbeta primers. Produced via immunoSEQ multiplex PCR; TCRdb's table is partial and in-frame only. The sample lists roughly 190,000 clones; 81% were seen once. Sequencing used PBMCs. All receptors derive from a man aged 18-30 years in good health and CMV-seronegative.

The gene calls are TRBV28 and TRBJ2-7; TRBD2 aligns across 14 bases. Germline V gene sequence: CDR1 MDHEN, CDR2 SYDVKM. This CDR3 comprises 15 residues. V shed 7 bases, J shed 5 bases, and the junction held 7 bases outside the gene matches. In nucleotides, the CDR3 is TGTGCCAGCACCACAGGGACTAGCGGGAGCCACGAGCAGTACTTC. Amino acids: CASTTGTSGSHEQYF.

The genes are TRBV11-2 and TRBJ1-1; perhaps TRBD1 as D (5 bases). CDR1 is SGHAT and CDR2 is FQNNGV in the germline V gene. The CDR3 runs to 15 residues. Between the trimmed V and J ends, which lost 7 bases and 5 bases, there was a span of 20 bases. The CDR3 here is CASNAVYRGRTEAFF. CDR3 nucleotide sequence: TGTGCCAGCAACGCCGTTTACCGGGGGAGGACTGAAGCTTTCTTT.

This chain uses TRBV10-3 with TRBJ1-5; D may be TRBD1 (5 bases). The germline V gene encodes CDR1 ENHRY and CDR2 SYGVKD. Trimming left V 3 bases short and J 4 bases short, with 16 bases between. There are 16 residues in the CDR3. CDR3 coding DNA: TGTGCCATCAGTGATCATACGGGGGTTCCAAATCAGCCCCAGCATTTT. Its protein is CAISDHTGVPNQPQHF.

The CDR3 DNA reads TGCGCCAGCAGCCAAGTCCGCGGACTAGCGGGAGACGAGCAGTACTTC. Amino acids: CASSQVRGLAGDEQYF. The chain couples TRBV4-1 to TRBJ2-7, with TRBD2 identical over 13 bases. V dropped 1 base and J dropped 5; count of bases not matched to a gene: 5. The CDR3 covers 16 residues. In germline, CDR1 is MGHRA, CDR2 YSYEKL.

This clone was detected once. V is TRBV7-9 and J is TRBJ2-3; 12 nucleotides line up with TRBD2. The CDR3 sequence is 16 residues long. Germline CDR1 reads SEHNR; CDR2 reads FQNEAQ (reference sequence). J lost 6 bases, V lost 4 bases, and 8 bases had no gene match. DNA of the CDR3: TGTGCCAGCAGCTCTCTAGCGGGAGGGCCGGGGGATACGCAGTATTTT. Its translation is CASSSLAGGPGDTQYF.

This clone was observed once. The chain is built from TRBV5-1 and TRBJ2-5; 9 nucleotides agree with TRBD2. The CDR3 has 14 residues. V lost 4 bases, J lost 3 bases, and 4 bases stayed unmatched. Germline values: CDR1 SGHRS, CDR2 YFSETQ. CDR3 sequence (DNA): TGCGCCAGCAGCGGCGGGGGGGCCGAAGAGACCCAGTACTTC. Translating it yields CASSGGGAEETQYF.

This clone has just one count. J is TRBJ2-1 and V is TRBV28; TRBD2 matches 7 bases. The V and J ends lost 8 bases and 1 base, in that order; junction bases with no gene match: 2. From germline, CDR1 is MDHEN and CDR2 SYDVKM. The CDR3 has 13 amino acids. The CDR3 protein is CASFGGSYNEQFF. The CDR3 bases are TGTGCCAGCTTCGGGGGGTCCTACAATGAGCAGTTCTTC.

DNA for the CDR3: TGTGCCAGCACCCTACAGGGGGCGGGAGAGACCCAGTACTTC. Translating gives CASTLQGAGETQYF. The rearrangement joins TRBV28 to TRBJ2-5; 9 bases match TRBD1. This CDR3 has 14 amino acids. Germline V CDR1 and CDR2: MDHEN, SYDVKM. With V trimmed by 7 bases and J by 4 bases, 7 bases remained unmatched. The variable domain in full, with the rest retrieved from reference TRBV28 and TRBJ2-5, is DVKVTQSSRYLVKRTGEKVFLECVQDMDHENMFWYRQDPGLGLRLIYFSYDVKMKEKGDIPEGYSVSREKKERFSLILESASTNQTSMYLCASTLQGAGETQYFGPGTRLLVL.

The J gene is TRBJ1-6, the V gene TRBV4-3; no firm D call. Trimming stripped 0 bases from V and 7 bases from J, with 13 bases between. The germline V gene encodes CDR1 LGHNA and CDR2 YSLEER. CDR3 length: 16 amino acids. For the CDR3, the DNA is TGCGCCAGCAGCCAAGATCTTGGGGAGAACAATTCACCCCTCCACTTT. It yields the protein CASSQDLGENNSPLHF.

V and J are TRBV5-1 and TRBJ2-1; a possible D gene is TRBD2 (6 bases). The ends were cut back, 0 bases at V and 6 bases at J, with 13 bases in the middle. CDR1 SGHRS and CDR2 YFSETQ come from the germline V gene. CDR3 length: 15 residues. The CDR3 coding sequence is TGCGCCAGCAGCTTGGTACGCGGGGATCGCAATGAGCAGTTCTTC. As protein: CASSLVRGDRNEQFF.

The chain combines TRBV5-1 with TRBJ2-6; possibly TRBD1 for D (6 bases). Trimming removed 0 bases at V and 0 bases at J, with 16 bases between. Germline lookup yields CDR1 SGHRS and CDR2 YFSETQ. CDR3 size: 19 residues. CDR3 nucleotide sequence: TGCGCCAGCAGCTTGGCCAACTCTGGGGGCAGCTCTGGGGCCAACGTCCTGACTTTC. This encodes CASSLANSGGSSGANVLTF.

The chain joins TRBV7-2 to TRBJ2-7; 10 nucleotides agree with TRBD2. Germline loops: CDR1 SGHTA, CDR2 FQGNSA. V lost 5 bases to trimming and J lost 0 bases; unmatched junction nucleotides: 7. The CDR3 contains 16 residues. CDR3: CASSTTGTSVSYEQYF. CDR3 bases: TGTGCCAGCAGCACGACGGGGACTAGCGTCTCCTACGAGCAGTACTTC.

This chain links TRBV5-1 with TRBJ2-1; 9 bases match TRBD1. The V gene end was trimmed by 4 bases and the J gene end by 9 bases; junction bases not matched to a gene: 11. The CDR3 loop spans 15 amino acids. Germline V gene data show CDR1 as SGHRS and CDR2 as YFSETQ. This chain's CDR3 is CASSPDRGYFGEQFF. The CDR3 DNA reads as TGCGCCAGCAGCCCCGACAGGGGGTACTTTGGTGAGCAGTTCTTC.

The chain links TRBV9 to TRBJ2-7; 13 positions match TRBD2. The CDR3 covers 17 residues. The germline CDR1 and CDR2 sequences are SGDLS and YYNGEE. V lost 0 bases, J lost 5 bases, and 8 bases stayed unmatched. This chain's CDR3 is CASSVAFGTSGTNEQYF. The DNA for the CDR3 is TGTGCCAGCAGCGTAGCCTTTGGGACTAGCGGGACCAACGAGCAGTACTTC. Full variable domain (remainder filled in from reference TRBV9 and TRBJ2-7): DSGVTQTPKHLITATGQRVTLRCSPRSGDLSVYWYQQSLDQGLQFLIQYYNGEERAKGNILERFSAQQFPDLHSELNLSSLELGDSALYFCASSVAFGTSGTNEQYFGPGTRLTVT.